This T cell receptor (beta chain) was sequenced for a study of T cell repertoires in cytomegalovirus infection. General study points: Public TCR beta family frequency separated CMV-and-HLA carriers, including in an independent cohort.

Comment on this clonotype: The antigen remains unidentified.

Germline V CDR1 and CDR2: SQVTM, ANQGSEA. V gave up 3 bases and J gave up 12 bases; unmatched junction bases: 14. There are 14 residues in the CDR3. TCRdb fed the reads into MiXCR, producing one record per CDR3 protein. The data show about 350,000 distinct CDR3 sequences, just under 35% seen once. The V call is TRBV29-1, the J call TRBJ1-1, with 9 bases identical to TRBD1. This receptor was identified in a human donor in good health (CMV status not recorded). Some clones in this sample may be carry-over from other donors' samples. This specimen consisted of cultured PBMCs, obtained from culture after CMV antigen stimulation. Here the CDR3 reads CSVDGQGMRFRPFF. CDR3 in DNA: TGCAGCGTTGACGGACAGGGGATGCGATTCCGGCCTTTCTTT. The whole variable domain, remainder taken from reference TRBV29-1 and TRBJ1-1, is SAVISQKPSRDICQRGTSLTIQCQVDSQVTMMFWYRQQPGQSLTLIATANQGSEATYESGFVIDKFPISRPNLTFSTLTVSNMSPEDSSIYLCSVDGQGMRFRPFFGQGTRLTVV.